Listed below are T cell receptor beta chains from one sample, sequenced in a study of T-cell reconstitution after alpha-beta-depleted transplantation in children. Using its own MiXCR run on the PCR reads, TCRdb lists one record per CDR3 protein. The sample gives fewer than 550,000 distinct CDR3 sequences, approximately 10% of which show up once; approximately 14% is in the top ten. The material was PBMCs, mostly from graft donor cells, obtained 180 days after TCRalphabeta/CD19-depleted stem cell transplant. These receptors all stem from a female patient aged 2 to 10 who had a stem cell transplant for aplastic anemia, so the T cells may come from the graft donor. Each CDR3 is given with its conserved first and last residue. A D gene is named only where the DNA matches it firmly. The listing skips clone size in some rows; elsewhere it reads once, few, many or a size class.

>NA|TRBV4-2|TRBJ2-3|NA|15
TGTGCCAGCAGCTTCGACGGGACTGCTAAAGATACGCAGTATTTT
CASSFDGTAKDTQYF
>NA|TRBV7-2|TRBJ1-4|NA|14
TGTGCCAGCAGCTCGCCACGCAGTGGGCAAAAACTGTTTTTT
CASSSPRSGQKLFF
>TRBD2|TRBV24-1|TRBJ2-2|few|16
TGTGCCACCAGTGATCTCAGACTAGCGGGGACCGGGGAGCTGTTTTTT
CATSDLRLAGTGELFF
>TRBD1|TRBV20-1|TRBJ2-2|few|12
TGCAGGGGACAGGGAAACACCGGGGAGCTGTTTTTT
CRGQGNTGELFF
>NA|TRBV15|TRBJ1-1|NA|16
TGTGCCACCAGCCGGCGGGGGGGAAGAGCCGGGACTGAAGCTTTCTTT
CATSRRGGRAGTEAFF
>TRBD1|TRBV5-6|TRBJ2-7|many|16
TGTGCCAGCAGCTTGGACGGAGGACAGGGCGACGGCGAGCAGTACTTC
CASSLDGGQGDGEQYF
>NA|TRBV12-3/TRBV12-4|TRBJ1-3|many|17
TGTGCCAGCAGTTTAGCACTCGGGGCGTCGACTGGAAACACCATATATTTT
CASSLALGASTGNTIYF
>NA|TRBV10-3|TRBJ2-5|NA|15
TGTGCCATCAGTGAGTCGATGCCGGCCCAAGAGACCCAGTACTTC
CAISESMPAQETQYF
>NA|TRBV25-1|TRBJ1-2|NA|12
TGTGCCAGCAGTGAATCGAGGTACGGCTACACCTTC
CASSESRYGYTF
>TRBD1|TRBV6-1|TRBJ2-7|NA|15
TGTGCCACCTTTCCGGGACAGGGGATTACGAAGGGGCAGTACTTC
CATFPGQGITKGQYF
>TRBD1|TRBV7-6|TRBJ1-2|NA|14
TGTGCCAGCAGCAACAGACAGGGACTCTATGGCTACACCTTC
CASSNRQGLYGYTF
>NA|TRBV5-1|TRBJ1-6|NA|16
TGCGCCAGCAGCTCTAATGGTGGCTCCTATAATTCACCCCTCCACTTT
CASSSNGGSYNSPLHF
>NA|TRBV12-3/TRBV12-4|TRBJ1-5|NA|15
TGTGCCAGCGCCGTTGAGGGGATAAAGAATCAGCCCCAGCATTTT
CASAVEGIKNQPQHF
>TRBD1|TRBV12-3/TRBV12-4|TRBJ1-4|few|14
TGTGCCAGCAGCCGGACAGGGTTAAATGAAAAACTGTTTTTT
CASSRTGLNEKLFF
>TRBD1|TRBV4-3|TRBJ2-2|many|16
TGCGCCAGCAGCCAAGCTGACAGGGCGGGTCCCGGGGAGCTGTTTTTT
CASSQADRAGPGELFF
>TRBD1|TRBV7-9|TRBJ1-5|NA|17
TGTGCCAGCAGCTTAGGGGCACAGGGGGCCGGCAATCAGCCCCAGCATTTT
CASSLGAQGAGNQPQHF
>NA|TRBV5-1|TRBJ1-1|few|15
TGCGCCAGCAGCTTTCCCGGGGGAGGAGGCACTGAAGCTTTCTTT
CASSFPGGGGTEAFF
>NA|TRBV6-2/TRBV6-3|TRBJ2-7|few|14
TGTGCCAGCAGTTTGGGCAGGGTCTCCTACGAGCAGTACTTC
CASSLGRVSYEQYF
>TRBD1|TRBV10-3|TRBJ1-6|NA|17
TGTGCCATCAGCGAAATTCAGGGGGTTGAATATAATTCACCCCTCCACTTT
CAISEIQGVEYNSPLHF
>TRBD1|TRBV10-1|TRBJ2-1|NA|14
TGCGCCAGCAGAGATGGGACAGGGAATCATGAGCAGTTCTTC
CASRDGTGNHEQFF
>NA|TRBV3-1|TRBJ2-7|few|15
TGTGCCAGCAGCCAAGAAGGGCAGGCCGCCTACGAGCAGTACTTC
CASSQEGQAAYEQYF
>NA|TRBV20-1|TRBJ2-5|few|13
TGCAGTGCCGGCAGCGGTGGCCAAGAGACCCAGTACTTC
CSAGSGGQETQYF
>TRBD2|TRBV10-1|TRBJ2-1|NA|17
TGCGCCAGCAGTATCGAGACCGGTGGGAGGGCCGGGGATGAGCAGTTCTTC
CASSIETGGRAGDEQFF
>TRBD2|TRBV7-9|TRBJ2-1|NA|16
TGTGCCAGCAGCCCCGACTGGGGGGGTGGACTCAATGAGCAGTTCTTC
CASSPDWGGGLNEQFF
>NA|TRBV10-2|TRBJ2-2|NA|12
TGCGCCAGCAAAGGGGGGGCCGGGGAGCTGTTTTTT
CASKGGAGELFF
>NA|TRBV20-1|TRBJ2-3|many|12
TGCAGTGCTAGAGACCGACACAGATACGCAGTATTT
CSARDRHRYAVF
>NA|TRBV28|TRBJ1-5|NA|11
TGTGCCAGCACCTCGGGTCAGCCCCAGCATTTT
CASTSGQPQHF
>TRBD2|TRBV20-1|TRBJ2-7|few|13
TGCAGTGCTAGAGCGGGACTAACCTACGAGCAGTACTTC
CSARAGLTYEQYF
>TRBD1|TRBV28|TRBJ2-6|NA|16
TGTGCCAGCAGCCGACAGGGGGCCTCTGGGGCCAACGTCCTGACTTTC
CASSRQGASGANVLTF
>NA|TRBV5-1|TRBJ1-1|few|14
TGCGCCAGCAGCCAGACAGTGGAGAACACTGAAGCTTTCTTT
CASSQTVENTEAFF
>NA|TRBV7-2|TRBJ2-3|NA|12
TGTGCCAGCAGCCAAAAAACCGATACGCAGTATTTT
CASSQKTDTQYF
>TRBD1|TRBV15|TRBJ2-1|few|14
TGTGCCACCCGGCTGGACAGGGGGCTAAATGAGCAGTTCTTC
CATRLDRGLNEQFF
>TRBD2|TRBV12-5|TRBJ2-3|NA|18
TGTGCTAGTGGTTTGGCTAAAAGCGGGACTACACTCACAGATACGCAGTATTTT
CASGLAKSGTTLTDTQYF
>TRBD1|TRBV15|TRBJ2-2|few|14
TGTGCCACAGGACAGGGGACAGGGGGGGGCGAGCTGTTTTTT
CATGQGTGGGELFF
>TRBD1|TRBV7-9|TRBJ1-5|NA|15
TGTGCCAGCAGCTCGCGAGACAGGGGGAGACAGCCCCAGCATTTT
CASSSRDRGRQPQHF
>NA|TRBV7-2|TRBJ2-7|few|12
TGTGCCAGCGCAGGTACTTGGGGCGAGCAGTACTTC
CASAGTWGEQYF
>TRBD1|TRBV12-3/TRBV12-4|TRBJ2-5|many|13
TGTGCCAGCAGGCCTACAGGGGTTGAGACCCAGTACTTC
CASRPTGVETQYF
>TRBD1|TRBV6-2/TRBV6-3|TRBJ1-1|NA|15
TGTGCCAGCAGTTCGGACTACAGGGGGAACACTGAAGCTTTCTTT
CASSSDYRGNTEAFF
>TRBD2|TRBV20-1|TRBJ2-7|many|14
TGCAGTGCCTGCCCGACTAGCGGGACCCACGAGCAGTACTTC
CSACPTSGTHEQYF
>TRBD2|TRBV28|TRBJ2-3|NA|15
TGTGCCACCCACTGGGGCGGGAGCTGGGCAGATACGCAGTATTTT
CATHWGGSWADTQYF
>NA|TRBV6-2/TRBV6-3|TRBJ2-1|NA|16
TGTGCCAGCACCCGAGCCACGGGAGCCCCCTACAATGAGCAGTTCTTC
CASTRATGAPYNEQFF
>NA|TRBV7-9|TRBJ2-3|NA|15
TGTGCCAGCAGCTTAGTAGCATGGGGTCACGATACGCAGTATTTT
CASSLVAWGHDTQYF
>NA|TRBV10-3|TRBJ2-5|few|14
TGTGCCATCAGTGAGCGAGTTACCGGAGAGACCCAGTACTTC
CAISERVTGETQYF
>NA|TRBV6-1|TRBJ1-2|few|15
TGTGCCAGCACCTTTGACAGAAATGGAGGCTATGGCTACACCTTC
CASTFDRNGGYGYTF
>NA|TRBV7-2|TRBJ2-1|NA|14
TGTGCCAGCAGCTTGGAGCGGTCCTACAATGAGCAGTTCTTC
CASSLERSYNEQFF
>NA|TRBV20-1|TRBJ2-4|many|14
TGCAGTGCTAGAACGGCTACTATCGAAAACATTCAGTACTTC
CSARTATIENIQYF